Below, one TCR beta chain is given with its context. Germline V gene lookup returns CDR1 MNHEY and CDR2 SMNVEV (reference sequence). V was shortened by 4 bases and J by 7 bases, with 13 bases between the two germline ends. The CDR3 is 13 amino acids. The entry originates in a study of blood T cell repertoires in COVID-19. Original processing notes: Reference gene primer amplification gave nucleated cell count estimates. Measured with immunoSEQ multiplex PCR; TCRdb has only the in-frame clones, and not every one. That table is the source of V, J and clone size, and D and trimming were worked out from the DNA. The table shows some 65,000 clones, with 65% to 80% occurring only once.

V is TRBV27 and J is TRBJ1-2; D is possibly TRBD1 (5 bases). The sequenced sample consisted of peripheral blood. The sequence came from a woman in her sixties or seventies with acute or convalescent COVID-19. CDR3 nucleotides: TGTGCCAGCAGTTCCCCGGGCAGGGTTGGCTACACCTTC. It specifies CASSSPGRVGYTF.